Presented here are 25 T cell receptor beta chains from one specimen sequenced in a study of cytomegalovirus exposure and HLA in healthy donors. A multiplex PCR was run with 60 Vbeta primers and 13 Jbeta primers. Method: immunoSEQ multiplex PCR; TCRdb's copy keeps in-frame clones and lacks some. Of 130,000 or so clones listed, more than 70% are singletons. Input material: PBMCs. The receptors were gathered from a man aged 35-49 years in good health and CMV-seronegative.

V gene TRBV6-5 combines with J gene TRBJ1-6; D is uncertain. Germline V CDR1 and CDR2: MNHEY, SVGAGI. This CDR3 is 14 amino acids long. V was shortened by 5 bases and J by 6 bases, with 11 bases between the two germline ends. The CDR3 sequence is CASSRPEGNSPLHF. As DNA, the CDR3 is TGTGCCAGCAGTCGGCCCGAGGGTAATTCACCCCTCCACTTT.

The V gene is TRBV10-3, the J gene TRBJ1-5; weak D call: TRBD1 (6 bases). This CDR3 is 15 amino acids long. Trimming left V 0 bases short and J 6 bases short, with 12 bases between. Germline V gene lookup returns CDR1 ENHRY and CDR2 SYGVKD. The CDR3 loop reads CAISESAGGAQPQHF. The CDR3 DNA follows: TGTGCCATCAGTGAGTCGGCGGGGGGGGCTCAGCCCCAGCATTTT.

The rearrangement uses TRBV25-1 and TRBJ2-1; 10 positions match TRBD2. The CDR3 is made up of 17 amino acids. Germline CDR1 and CDR2: MGHDK and SYGVNS. V shed 4 bases and J 7 bases; nucleotides not matched to a gene: 13. The CDR3 DNA follows: TGTGCCAGCAGTGGCCTTCGTGGGACTAGCGCCTTGAATGAGCAGTTCTTC. Protein product: CASSGLRGTSALNEQFF.

The chain combines TRBV19 with TRBJ2-5, with 9 bases matching TRBD1. J lost 2 bases, V lost 5 bases, and 6 bases had no gene match. The germline V gene has CDR1 LNHDA and CDR2 SQIVND (reference sequence). The CDR3 is 15 amino acids. The CDR3 loop reads CASSGTGTGQETQYF. CDR3 in DNA: TGTGCCAGTAGTGGAACCGGGACAGGGCAAGAGACCCAGTACTTC.

The chain links TRBV19 to TRBJ2-3; TRBD2 matches 7 bases. In germline, CDR1 is LNHDA, CDR2 SQIVND (reference sequence). Trimming took 6 bases from V and 0 from J; bases not matched to a gene: 3. CDR3 length equals 14 residues. CDR3 in DNA: TGTGCCAGTAGGGGAGGGGAAAGCACAGATACGCAGTATTTT. Translating gives CASRGGESTDTQYF.

V is TRBV5-4 and J is TRBJ2-3; unclear D gene. CDR1 is SGHNT and CDR2 is YYREEE in the germline V gene (reference sequence). The CDR3 runs to 12 residues. V dropped 2 bases and J dropped 5 bases, with 6 bases sitting between them. In nucleotides, the CDR3 is TGTGCCAGCAGCTTATCCGTAGATACGCAGTATTTT. This gives the protein CASSLSVDTQYF.

This sequence joins TRBV5-4 and TRBJ2-5, with D maybe TRBD2 (6 bases). V was pared by 0 bases and J by 1 base, with 10 bases between. Germline values: CDR1 SGHNT, CDR2 YYREEE (reference sequence). The CDR3 consists of 15 residues. DNA for the CDR3: TGTGCCAGCAGCTTGGCTAGGGAGGCCCAAGAGACCCAGTACTTC. This gives the protein CASSLAREAQETQYF.

This chain uses TRBV7-9 with TRBJ1-5; 10 positions agree with TRBD1. The CDR3 loop spans 16 amino acids. The germline CDR1 and CDR2 sequences are SEHNR and FQNEAQ (reference sequence). V was clipped by 5 bases and J by 3 bases; unmatched bases: 7. The CDR3 nucleotides read TGTGCCAGCAGCCCCCGGGACAGGGGTCCCAATCAGCCCCAGCATTTT. As protein: CASSPRDRGPNQPQHF.

The V call is TRBV6-5, the J call TRBJ2-5; 9 nucleotides align to TRBD1. This CDR3 has 14 residues. The germline CDR1 and CDR2 sequences are MNHEY and SVGAGI. V trimming: 5 bases; J trimming: 3 bases; junction bases outside the gene matches: 4. The chain's CDR3 is CASSPGTGKETQYF. The CDR3 DNA reads TGTGCCAGCAGTCCCGGGACAGGGAAAGAGACCCAGTACTTC.

V is TRBV28 and J is TRBJ2-1, with D perhaps TRBD2 (5 bases). V lost 2 bases and J 7 bases, leaving 18 bases between the germline ends. Per the germline V gene, CDR1 is MDHEN and CDR2 is SYDVKM. This CDR3 has 16 residues. The CDR3, as DNA: TGTGCCAGCAGTTTAAGCTACGTCGGGGTAGGGAATGAGCAGTTCTTC. Its translation is CASSLSYVGVGNEQFF.

The chain couples TRBV10-3 to TRBJ1-6; 8 bases agree with TRBD1. Unmatched junction bases numbered 4, after V lost 2 bases and J lost 10 bases. This CDR3 region has 14 residues. The germline V gene encodes CDR1 ENHRY and CDR2 SYGVKD. The CDR3: CAISERAGGSPLHF. CDR3 bases: TGTGCCATCAGTGAGCGTGCAGGGGGCTCACCCCTCCACTTT.

The chain carries TRBV7-3 and TRBJ2-1; 7 bases are shared with TRBD1. Germline CDR1 is SGHTA and CDR2 is FQGTGA. The CDR3 has 16 amino acids. Trimming cost V 5 bases and J 0 bases; bases outside gene matches: 7. The CDR3 reads CASSVTGASSYNEQFF. The CDR3 DNA follows: TGTGCCAGCAGCGTCACAGGGGCAAGCTCCTACAATGAGCAGTTCTTC.

The table lists this clone with a count of one. The chain combines TRBV27 with TRBJ2-7; 7 bases are a match to TRBD1. This CDR3 region has 15 residues. Unmatched junction bases numbered 10, after V lost 5 bases and J lost 3 bases. The germline V gene encodes CDR1 MNHEY and CDR2 SMNVEV (reference sequence). The CDR3 loop is CASSPRDRGFYEQYF. The CDR3 nucleotides are TGTGCCAGCAGTCCCCGGGACAGAGGATTCTACGAGCAGTACTTC.

The chain has TRBV7-9 and TRBJ1-1; the D gene is possibly TRBD1 (5 bases). Germline V gene lookup returns CDR1 SEHNR and CDR2 FQNEAQ (reference sequence). Between the trimmed V and J ends, which lost 3 bases and 8 bases, there was a span of 10 bases. CDR3 length equals 12 residues. Written as DNA, the CDR3 is TGTGCCAGCAGCTTTTGGGCAGGGGAAGCTTTCTTT. It translates to CASSFWAGEAFF.

V gene TRBV5-1 combines with J gene TRBJ2-4, with no clear D. CDR1 and CDR2 (germline): SGHRS, YFSETQ. The CDR3 loop spans 17 amino acids. V lost 3 bases and J 0 bases, leaving 16 bases between the germline ends. CDR3 in amino acids: CASSYMSPGEAKNIQYF. CDR3 DNA sequence: TGCGCCAGCAGCTATATGAGTCCCGGTGAAGCCAAAAACATTCAGTACTTC.

The V gene is TRBV29-1, the J gene TRBJ2-5; the D gene is possibly TRBD1 (6 bases). Germline CDR1 and CDR2: SQVTM and ANQGSEA. The CDR3 runs to 12 residues. V shed 3 bases and J shed 4 bases, with 9 bases lying between them. This CDR3 reads CSVDRGGETQYF. Written as DNA, the CDR3 is TGCAGCGTTGACAGGGGCGGAGAGACCCAGTACTTC.

V usage is TRBV7-2 and J usage is TRBJ2-3, with 8 bases lining up with TRBD1. The V and J ends lost 6 bases and 2 bases, in that order; junction bases with no gene match: 4. The CDR3 has 14 amino acids. Germline V gene sequence: CDR1 SGHTA, CDR2 FQGNSA. This CDR3 is CASSRTGFTDTQYF. CDR3 sequence (DNA): TGTGCCAGCAGTCGGACAGGGTTCACAGATACGCAGTATTTT.

The DNA for the CDR3 is TGCAGCGTCCTGTCCCGAAGGGACATTGGCCAGGGCACTGAAGCTTTCTTT. This gives the protein CSVLSRRDIGQGTEAFF. The chain employs TRBV29-1 and TRBJ1-1, with D tentatively TRBD1 (6 bases). The V gene lost 6 bases and the J gene lost 4 bases, with 27 bases spanning the gap. The CDR3 sequence is 17 residues long. Germline assignment: CDR1 SQVTM and CDR2 ANQGSEA.

The V and J genes are TRBV19 and TRBJ1-6; D is perhaps TRBD1 (6 bases). Trimming left V 3 bases short and J 8 bases short, with 20 bases between. The CDR3 covers 17 residues. The germline gives CDR1 LNHDA, CDR2 SQIVND (reference sequence). CDR3 bases: TGTGCCAGTAGTATCGTGGGCGGGGGCCGGGGGGATTCACCCCTCCACTTT. This codes for CASSIVGGGRGDSPLHF. Together with reference TRBV19 and TRBJ1-6, the CDR3 gives the full variable domain: DGGITQSPKYLFRKEGQNVTLSCEQNLNHDAMYWYRQDPGQGLRLIYYSQIVNDFQKGDIAEGYSVSREKKESFPLTVTSAQKNPTAFYLCASSIVGGGRGDSPLHFGNGTRLTVT.

The chain uses TRBV6-1 and TRBJ2-1, with 9 nucleotides matching TRBD2. The CDR3 consists of 14 residues. Unmatched junction bases numbered 8, after V lost 7 bases and J lost 7 bases. Per germline, CDR1 MNHNS and CDR2 SASEGT. This CDR3 reads CASNRAGGPNEQFF. CDR3 in DNA: TGTGCCAGCAACCGGGCGGGGGGGCCGAATGAGCAGTTCTTC.

The chain carries TRBV4-3 and TRBJ2-3; D perhaps matches TRBD2 (6 bases). The CDR3 totals 16 residues. Germline-derived CDR1 and CDR2 are LGHNA and YSLEER. Trimming removed 0 bases from V and 1 base from J, with 11 bases in between. Here the CDR3 DNA reads TGCGCCAGCAGCCAAGATGGAGGGCAGGGCACAGATACGCAGTATTTT. It yields the protein CASSQDGGQGTDTQYF.

Details on this clone: Other DNA sequences in the same sample also yield this CDR3. V gene TRBV6-6 combines with J gene TRBJ1-4, with 9 nucleotides matching TRBD1. With 9 bases clipped from V and 8 bases from J, the junction kept 4 bases outside the gene matches. CDR3 length: 12 residues. CDR1 and CDR2 from the germline V gene are MNHNY and SVGAGI (reference sequence). The CDR3 nucleotides are TGTGCCAGTATGGGGACAGGGGAAAAACTGTTTTTT. Translating it yields CASMGTGEKLFF.

This sequence joins TRBV5-1 and TRBJ2-2; TRBD1 aligns across 8 bases. The junction had 9 bases not matched to a gene; V was cut back by 8 bases and J by 6 bases. The CDR3 covers 14 residues. Germline-derived CDR1 and CDR2 are SGHRS and YFSETQ. CDR3 in DNA: TGCGCCAGTCGGACAGGGACGGGGGCCGGGGAGCTGTTTTTT. Translating gives CASRTGTGAGELFF.

This clone was counted a single time. V usage is TRBV10-3 and J usage is TRBJ2-1; 8 nucleotides line up with TRBD2. With V trimmed by 6 bases and J by 9 bases, 22 bases remained unmatched. This CDR3 contains 18 residues. Germline CDR1 is ENHRY and CDR2 is SYGVKD. The CDR3 DNA reads TGTGCCATCAGCCAACTTGCAATCCAGGGCGCGGGGGGTACTGAGCAGTTCTTC. The encoded protein is CAISQLAIQGAGGTEQFF.

This clone turned up a few times. The chain couples TRBV10-3 to TRBJ1-1; 8 bases map to TRBD1. CDR3 length: 14 amino acids. Germline V gene lookup returns CDR1 ENHRY and CDR2 SYGVKD. V trimming: 8 bases; J trimming: 1 base; junction bases outside the gene matches: 6. The CDR3 DNA reads as TGTGCCATCGGGGCAGGGGGCCAGAACACTGAAGCTTTCTTT. Translated, it gives CAIGAGGQNTEAFF.